These 30 T cell receptor beta chains came from one sample sequenced in a study of blood T cells in healthy people across ages. The use of a sample-barcoded 5' primer and a J-beta primer mix characterized a second PCR of roughly 6 to 11 cycles. TCRdb reprocessed the 5' RACE reads via MiXCR and lists one record per CDR3 protein. The sample has some 1.5 million distinct CDR3 sequences; roughly 43% are singletons. Sequencing input: blood. The source of these receptors is a woman younger than 35 in good health.

The chain combines TRBV6-5 with TRBJ2-7, with no clear D. The CDR3 has 13 residues. Germline V lookup: CDR1 MNHEY, CDR2 SVGAGI. The V end was cut by 6 bases, the J end by 9 bases, with 18 bases between. CDR3 DNA sequence: TGTGCCAGCAGGGGTCCAGGCCCCTCGAGGCAGTACTTC. Translation gives CASRGPGPSRQYF.

The chain uses TRBV15 and TRBJ2-5; tentative D call: TRBD2 (6 bases). Germline CDR1 is LNHNV and CDR2 is YYDKDF (reference sequence). Trimming took 1 base from V and 1 from J, leaving 22 bases between them. The CDR3 is 19 residues long. CDR3 nucleotide sequence: TGTGCCACCAGCAGAGGAGGAGGGGACCCCTACGAAGTCCAAGAGACCCAGTACTTC. Translated: CATSRGGGDPYEVQETQYF.

This clonotype occurred a few times. The J gene is TRBJ1-2, the V gene TRBV12-3 or TRBV12-4; TRBD1 agrees at 8 bases. Unmatched junction bases numbered 5, after V lost 5 bases and J lost 6 bases. The CDR3 is 13 residues long. The CDR3 sequence: CASSVTGADGYTF. CDR3 coding DNA: TGTGCCAGCAGTGTGACAGGGGCGGATGGCTACACCTTC.

Notes on this clonotype: At one of its ends the junction is not consistent with the germline gene, which may arise from a read error. This chain uses TRBV7-7 with TRBJ2-3, with D perhaps matching TRBD2 (6 bases). The CDR3 runs to 13 residues. In germline, CDR1 is SSHAT, CDR2 FNYEAQ (reference sequence). The CDR3 region has the DNA TGTGCTAGCAGCTTCTGGGCGGGGGATACGCAGTATTTT. As protein: CASSFWAGDTQYF.

The CDR3 region has the DNA TGTGCCAGCAGCTTAGCGACAGGGGTTGGAGATACGCAGTATTTT. Its translation is CASSLATGVGDTQYF. The chain links TRBV7-6 to TRBJ2-3; 8 bases agree with TRBD1. J was trimmed by 5 bases and V by 0 bases; bases with no gene match: 4. CDR3 length: 15 residues. Germline assignment: CDR1 SGHVS and CDR2 FNYEAQ. Based on the CDR3 plus reference TRBV7-6 and TRBJ2-3, the full variable domain is GAGVSQSPRYKVTKRGQDVALRCDPISGHVSLYWYRQALGQGPEFLTYFNYEAQQDKSGLPNDRFSAERPEGSISTLTIQRTEQRDSAMYRCASSLATGVGDTQYFGPGTRLTVL.

The CDR3 DNA reads TGTGCCAGCAGCCCACTAGCGGGGCTATCCAATGAGCAGTTCTTC. Residues: CASSPLAGLSNEQFF. V gene TRBV5-6 combines with J gene TRBJ2-1; 10 positions match TRBD2. With V trimmed by 4 bases and J by 6 bases, 7 bases remained unmatched. This CDR3 has 15 amino acids. Germline assignment: CDR1 SGHDT and CDR2 YYEEEE.

The gene calls are TRBV20-1 and TRBJ2-1; 9 bases line up with TRBD2. The germline gives CDR1 DFQATT, CDR2 SNEGSKA (reference sequence). This CDR3 is built from 14 residues. V gave up 6 bases and J gave up 5 bases; unmatched junction bases: 8. The CDR3 reads CSAARRGGDNEQFF. The CDR3 nucleotides read TGCAGTGCAGCCCGGCGGGGGGGGGACAATGAGCAGTTCTTC.

The chain carries TRBV20-1 and TRBJ2-2; 8 nucleotides align to TRBD2. Germline V gives CDR1 DFQATT, CDR2 SNEGSKA (reference sequence). Trimming at V came to 5 bases and at J to 5 bases, leaving 7 bases not matched to a gene. The CDR3 extends over 14 amino acids. DNA of the CDR3: TGCAGTGCTTCCCGGGGGGGCCTGACCGGGGAGCTGTTTTTT. Encoded protein: CSASRGGLTGELFF.

This clonotype was detected ten times or more. This may come from a read error, since a much larger clone is one base off. This chain connects TRBV10-3 to TRBJ2-5; D unclear. The CDR3 consists of 13 residues. V was cut by 1 base and J by 11 bases, with 14 bases left in between. Germline V gives CDR1 ENHRY, CDR2 SYGVKD. For the CDR3, the DNA is TGTGCCATCAGTGAGTGGATATACAATGAGCAGTACTTC. It translates to CAISEWIYNEQYF.

This clonotype showed up just a few times. V usage is TRBV7-2 and J usage is TRBJ2-1, with D perhaps TRBD2 (5 bases). CDR3 size: 14 residues. V shed 4 bases and J shed 7 bases, with 14 bases lying between them. Per the germline V gene, CDR1 is SGHTA and CDR2 is FQGNSA. The CDR3 DNA follows: TGTGCCAGCAGCTCATCCGGACTCGGTAATGAGCAGTTCTTC. Protein sequence: CASSSSGLGNEQFF. Full variable domain (rest looked up from reference TRBV7-2 and TRBJ2-1): GAGVSQSPSNKVTEKGKDVELRCDPISGHTALYWYRQSLGQGLEFLIYFQGNSAPDKSGLPSDRFSAERTGGSVSTLTIQRTQQEDSAVYLCASSSSGLGNEQFFGPGTRLTVL.

The V gene is TRBV15, the J gene TRBJ2-7; 7 nucleotides line up with TRBD2. V shed 3 bases and J 2 bases; nucleotides not matched to a gene: 7. There are 15 residues in the CDR3. The V gene's germline CDR1 is LNHNV and CDR2 YYDKDF (reference sequence). In DNA, the CDR3 is TGTGCCACCAGCAGTCCCGGGACTACAACCTACGAGCAGTACTTC. The encoded protein is CATSSPGTTTYEQYF.

This clonotype has only a few counts. The chain couples TRBV11-2 to TRBJ1-1, with a weak D call TRBD1 (6 bases). CDR3 length: 16 amino acids. CDR1 SGHAT and CDR2 FQNNGV come from the germline V gene. Trimming shortened V by 1 base and J by 4 bases, and 16 bases separated the two germline ends. In DNA form, the CDR3 reads TGTGCCAGCAGCTTAGGGGGGGCAGGGTCGAGCACTGAAGCTTTCTTT. Translated, it gives CASSLGGAGSSTEAFF.

This CDR3 is CASRHREGYGDTEAFF. DNA for the CDR3: TGCGCCAGCAGACACAGGGAGGGATATGGGGACACTGAAGCTTTCTTT. The J gene is TRBJ1-1, the V gene TRBV4-3; weak D call: TRBD1 (6 bases). Per the germline V gene, CDR1 is LGHNA and CDR2 is YSLEER. CDR3 size: 16 residues. V was trimmed by 6 bases and J by 3 bases, leaving 20 bases between them.

The rearrangement links TRBV20-1 to TRBJ1-5, with 9 bases matching TRBD1. The CDR3 runs to 15 residues. Per the germline V gene, CDR1 is DFQATT and CDR2 is SNEGSKA (reference sequence). The junction had 6 bases not matched to a gene; V was cut back by 6 bases and J by 0 bases. CDR3 sequence: CSARDRVYSNQPQHF. CDR3 coding DNA: TGCAGTGCCAGGGACAGGGTTTATAGCAATCAGCCCCAGCATTTT.

As DNA, the CDR3 is TGTGCCAGCAGTTTAGGGACAAGGGGGTTCTTC. It is translated as CASSLGTRGFF. The J gene is TRBJ2-1, the V gene TRBV28; D perhaps matches TRBD1 (6 bases). Per germline, CDR1 MDHEN and CDR2 SYDVKM. V was shortened by 2 bases and J by 15 bases, with 11 bases between the two germline ends. The CDR3 spans 11 residues. The variable domain in full, completed from reference TRBV28 and TRBJ2-1, reads DVKVTQSSRYLVKRTGEKVFLECVQDMDHENMFWYRQDPGLGLRLIYFSYDVKMKEKGDIPEGYSVSREKKERFSLILESASTNQTSMYLCASSLGTRGFFGPGTRLTVL.

This clonotype has only a few counts. The V and J genes are TRBV27 and TRBJ2-7; TRBD2 aligns across 8 bases. Germline V gene data show CDR1 as MNHEY and CDR2 as SMNVEV (reference sequence). This CDR3 is 16 amino acids long. With V trimmed by 3 bases and J by 3 bases, 10 bases remained unmatched. The CDR3 DNA sequence: TGTGCCAGCAGTTTCGGGAGGGCGAACGCTTACTACGAGCAGTACTTC. It translates to CASSFGRANAYYEQYF.

The chain couples TRBV4-1 to TRBJ1-3; 7 bases fit TRBD1. The length of the CDR3 is 16 residues. The J segment lost 6 bases and the V segment lost 0 bases, leaving 8 bases of the junction unmatched. Germline CDR1 reads MGHRA; CDR2 reads YSYEKL. In DNA form, the CDR3 reads TGCGCCAGCAGCCAAGAGCGTCAGGGGGTCGCAAACACCATATATTTT. It codes for CASSQERQGVANTIYF.

The CDR3 spells CASSQDPRMNTEAFF. The CDR3 DNA is TGCGCCAGCAGCCAAGATCCCAGAATGAACACTGAAGCTTTCTTT. V usage is TRBV4-1 and J usage is TRBJ1-1; no firm D call. This CDR3 is built from 15 residues. Deletions cut 0 bases from V and 0 bases from J, with 8 bases between. Germline CDR1 is MGHRA and CDR2 is YSYEKL.

The chain links TRBV6-6 to TRBJ2-7; D uncertain. Deletions cut 10 bases from V and 3 bases from J, with 13 bases between. The germline gives CDR1 MNHNY, CDR2 SVGAGI (reference sequence). The CDR3 runs to 12 residues. CDR3 loop: CATFDGNYEQYF. CDR3 DNA sequence: TGTGCCACCTTCGACGGAAACTACGAGCAGTACTTC.

The rearrangement joins TRBV3-1 to TRBJ1-2; D call uncertain. V was cut by 5 bases and J by 0 bases, with 10 bases left in between. CDR1 and CDR2 from the germline V gene are LGHDT and YNNKEL (reference sequence). The CDR3 loop spans 14 amino acids. The CDR3 reads CASSVRKSNYGYTF. CDR3 DNA sequence: TGTGCCAGCAGCGTCCGGAAGTCTAACTATGGCTACACCTTC.

Comments on this clonotype: This clone may be a read error of a much larger clone one base away. The gene calls are TRBV29-1 and TRBJ1-4; no clear D gene. The germline gives CDR1 SQVTM, CDR2 ANQGSEA. The CDR3 is made up of 13 amino acids. V lost 1 base, J lost 5 bases, and 8 bases lay in between. CDR3 nucleotides: TGCAGCGTTGAAGTGGGCAGGAATGAAAAACTGTTTTTT. Protein: CSVEVGRNEKLFF.

This chain uses TRBV15 with TRBJ1-1; D uncertain. CDR3 length equals 12 residues. Trimming pared 2 bases from V and 7 bases from J, leaving 8 bases between. Looked up from germline, CDR1 is LNHNV and CDR2 is YYDKDF (reference sequence). CDR3 sequence (DNA): TGTGCCACCAGCAGACTGGGCGGTGAAGCTTTCTTT. Translation: CATSRLGGEAFF.

The chain recombines TRBV4-3 with TRBJ2-3; possibly TRBD1 or TRBD2 for D (6 bases each). The CDR3 contains 15 residues. From germline, CDR1 is LGHNA and CDR2 YSLEER. V dropped 3 bases and J dropped 4 bases, with 14 bases sitting between them. CDR3 nucleotide sequence: TGCGCCAGCAGCCACGCGAGGGGGGAGGCAGATACGCAGTATTTT. This codes for CASSHARGEADTQYF.

This clonotype occurred a few times. V is TRBV27 and J is TRBJ2-7; 7 bases fit TRBD1. This CDR3 contains 15 residues. The trim removed 4 bases at V and 0 bases at J, leaving 6 bases unmatched. In germline, CDR1 is MNHEY, CDR2 SMNVEV (reference sequence). CDR3 coding DNA: TGTGCCAGCAGTTCCCGACAGGGACCCTCCTACGAGCAGTACTTC. Encoded protein: CASSSRQGPSYEQYF.

The CDR3 loop reads CAWSVPVSRRNTEAFF. The CDR3 DNA is TGTGCCTGGAGTGTACCTGTATCGCGGCGGAACACTGAAGCTTTCTTT. V and J are TRBV30 and TRBJ1-1; D remains ambiguous. CDR1 and CDR2 from the germline V gene are GTSNPN and SVGIG (reference sequence). CDR3 length equals 16 residues. V gave up 0 bases and J gave up 1 base, with 15 bases separating them.

V usage is TRBV25-1 and J usage is TRBJ2-2, with TRBD2 matching 8 bases. The length of the CDR3 is 16 residues. Germline CDR1 MGHDK, CDR2 SYGVNS. V lost 4 bases to trimming and J lost 2 bases; unmatched junction nucleotides: 6. The CDR3 spells CASSGVAGTNTGELFF. CDR3 nucleotide sequence: TGTGCCAGCAGTGGGGTAGCGGGAACTAACACCGGGGAGCTGTTTTTT. The whole variable domain, remainder taken from reference TRBV25-1 and TRBJ2-2, is EADIYQTPRYLVIGTGKKITLECSQTMGHDKMYWYQQDPGMELHLIHYSYGVNSTEKGDLSSESTVSRIRTEHFPLTLESARPSHTSQYLCASSGVAGTNTGELFFGEGSRLTVL.

Only a few counts were recorded for this clonotype. The chain joins TRBV2 to TRBJ2-5; D may be TRBD2 (5 bases). Germline-derived CDR1 and CDR2 are SNHLY and FYNNEI. Trimming left V 3 bases short and J 5 bases short, with 7 bases between. The CDR3 has 12 amino acids. In DNA, the CDR3 is TGTGCCAGCAGTGAGGAGGAGGAGACCCAGTACTTC. It encodes CASSEEEETQYF.

This clonotype has only a few counts. The V call is TRBV7-2, the J call TRBJ2-3, with D hard to call. The V gene's germline CDR1 is SGHTA and CDR2 FQGNSA. The CDR3 runs 14 residues. Trimming cost V 0 bases and J 5 bases, with 9 bases left between them. CDR3 residues: CASSLALAKDTQYF. The CDR3 DNA is TGTGCCAGCAGCTTAGCGCTGGCGAAAGATACGCAGTATTTT.

The V and J genes are TRBV28 and TRBJ1-6; D remains ambiguous. The CDR3 runs 13 residues. Trimming stripped 5 bases from V and 4 bases from J, with 6 bases between. CDR1 MDHEN and CDR2 SYDVKM come from the germline V gene. This CDR3 is CASSPVYNSPLHF. Here the CDR3 DNA reads TGTGCCAGCAGTCCCGTATATAATTCACCCCTCCACTTT.

The V call is TRBV20-1, the J call TRBJ2-1, with 8 bases that match TRBD2. Per germline, CDR1 DFQATT and CDR2 SNEGSKA (reference sequence). The CDR3 is made up of 13 amino acids. The ends lost 5 bases at V and 4 bases at J; junction bases unmatched: 4. Written as DNA, the CDR3 is TGCAGTGCTCTCGGGGGGGATTACAATGAGCAGTTCTTC. Amino acid sequence: CSALGGDYNEQFF.